A selection of T cell receptor beta chains follows, all from one sample in a study of graft-versus-host responses after intestinal transplantation. This table comes from immunoSEQ multiplex PCR, and its TCRdb copy is limited to in-frame clones, with some not included. The sample shows about 110,000 clones, more than 85% of them seen only once. These receptors' targets are unknown. Sequencing was performed on unstimulated CD8+ T cells sorted from spleen or lymph node cells, taken before transplant. The source of these receptors is a human donor who was the organ donor for an intestinal transplant. Each CDR3 is given with its conserved first and last residue. Each record gives: clone size, D gene, V gene, J gene, CDR3 DNA, CDR3 protein. A D gene is named only where the DNA matches it firmly. Clone sizes are given selectively: once, few, many, or a class where the clone is expanded.

-	-	TRBV7-8	TRBJ2-1	TGTGCCAGCAGCTTACGGGAGACCCGGGTCGATGAGCAGTTCTTC	CASSLRETRVDEQFF
-	-	TRBV21-1	TRBJ1-3	TGTGCCAGCAGCAAAGATGACAGGGGCTTTCGCGGAAACACCATATATTTT	CASSKDDRGFRGNTIYF
once	TRBD2	TRBV11-2	TRBJ2-1	TGTGCCAGCAGCTTAGGGGTCGGGACTAGCGGGGTCAATGAGCAGTTCTTC	CASSLGVGTSGVNEQFF
-	-	TRBV27	TRBJ2-7	TGTGCCAGCAGTTTAGGGGGACAAGCCTACGAGCAGTACTTC	CASSLGGQAYEQYF
-	-	TRBV4-3	TRBJ1-2	TGCGCCAGCAGCCAAGCGCCCGGGGGCCCTTACACCTTC	CASSQAPGGPYTF
-	-	TRBV4-1	TRBJ1-1	TGCGCCAGCAGCCAAGTAACAGTGAACACTGAAGCTTTCTTT	CASSQVTVNTEAFF
-	-	TRBV5-1	TRBJ1-1	TGCGCCAGCAGCTTGGTAAAGACAGGCCCTATTCCCCGAACGAACACTGAAGCTTTCTTT	CASSLVKTGPIPRTNTEAFF
-	TRBD2	TRBV4-1	TRBJ2-1	TGCGCCAGCAGCTTGACTAGCGGAAATGAGCAGTTCTTC	CASSLTSGNEQFF
-	TRBD2	TRBV4-1	TRBJ2-7	TGCGCCAGCAGCCAAGATAGCGGGAGGGTTGGCGAGCAGTACTTC	CASSQDSGRVGEQYF
-	-	TRBV23-1	TRBJ2-3	TGCGCCAGCAGTCGTCCGGGCACAGATACGCAGTATTTT	CASSRPGTDTQYF
-	-	TRBV19	TRBJ2-5	TGTGCCAGTAGTATTCTAGGGGGAGAGACCCAGTACTTC	CASSILGGETQYF
-	TRBD1	TRBV4-1	TRBJ2-3	TGCGCCAGCAGCCACGGACAGGGGGCAGATACGCAGTATTTT	CASSHGQGADTQYF
-	-	TRBV27	TRBJ1-1	TGTGCCAGCAGTTTGTGGGGGGGCAACACTGAAGCTTTCTTT	CASSLWGGNTEAFF
-	-	TRBV5-1	TRBJ1-2	TGCGCCAGCAGCGTACCCAGGGAGGACTATGGCTACACCTTC	CASSVPREDYGYTF
few	-	TRBV6-1	TRBJ2-1	TGTGCCAGCAGTGACAGGTCCTACAATGAGCAGTTCTTC	CASSDRSYNEQFF
few	-	TRBV23-1	TRBJ2-7	TGCGCCAGCAGTCCCCCCCGCAGGGTTCACTACGAGCAGTACTTC	CASSPPRRVHYEQYF
-	-	TRBV12-5	TRBJ2-7	TGTGCTAGTGGTGCTAGTTACGAGCAGTACTTC	CASGASYEQYF
-	TRBD1	TRBV5-4	TRBJ2-7	TGTGCCAGCAGCCCAAGGGACAGCTCCTACGAGCAGTACTTC	CASSPRDSSYEQYF
few	-	TRBV2	TRBJ2-7	TGTGCCAGCAGTGAATGGCAGGACAACTCCTACGAGCAGTACTTC	CASSEWQDNSYEQYF
-	TRBD2	TRBV6-1	TRBJ2-3	TGTGCCAGCAGTGACCCCACTAGCGGGAGGGACCCAGATACGCAGTATTTT	CASSDPTSGRDPDTQYF
once	-	TRBV7-9	TRBJ2-6	TGTGCCAGCAGCCACCCCAGAGGACTCCCGAGCTCTGGGGCCAACGTCCTGACTTTC	CASSHPRGLPSSGANVLTF
-	TRBD2	TRBV4-2	TRBJ2-7	TGTGCCAGCAGCCAAGAGGCGGGAGGGCCTTTGCGGGAGCAGTACTTC	CASSQEAGGPLREQYF
once	TRBD1	TRBV2	TRBJ1-1	TGTGCCAGCAACTCTCGGGGGACAGGGGGCCTCCGGGGAGAAGCTTTCTTT	CASNSRGTGGLRGEAFF
-	TRBD2	TRBV7-9	TRBJ2-3	TGTGCCAGCAGCTTAGGTCTAGCGGGCACAGATACGCAGTATTTT	CASSLGLAGTDTQYF
-	TRBD2	TRBV7-3	TRBJ2-3	TGTGCCAGCAGCTTAACTGCGGGAGGGCTGGCAGATACGCAGTATTTT	CASSLTAGGLADTQYF